This entry describes one T cell receptor beta chain. The record originates from a study of blood T cell repertoires in COVID-19. Profiling relied on immunoSEQ multiplex PCR, and the TCRdb table lists in-frame clones only, not all of them. The data hold 150,000 to 200,000 clones, with roughly 90% observed a single time. V gave up 6 bases and J gave up 3 bases; unmatched junction bases: 4. Germline V gene sequence: CDR1 KGHDR, CDR2 SFDVKD. The CDR3 consists of 15 residues. The chain employs TRBV24-1 and TRBJ2-2; TRBD1 matches at 9 bases. This receptor was obtained from a woman between 65 and 79 years old with acute or convalescent COVID-19. Sequenced: peripheral blood. CDR3 loop: CATSWGDRDTGELFF. The CDR3 coding sequence is TGTGCCACCAGTTGGGGGGACAGGGACACCGGGGAGCTGTTTTTT.